A single sample is the source of the 5 T cell receptor beta chains below, sequenced in a study of T cell responses to AZD1222 COVID-19 vaccine. Only in-frame clones appear in the TCRdb table, and some are missing; sequencing was by immunoSEQ multiplex PCR. The sample shows some 200,000 clones, over 85% of them seen only once. The sequenced sample was peripheral blood, obtained on day 0 of AZD1222 vaccination. Every receptor here comes from an adult in good health.

The gene calls are TRBV6-1 and TRBJ1-4; TRBD1 matches 9 bases. CDR1 MNHNS and CDR2 SASEGT come from the germline V gene. The CDR3 has 15 amino acids. V shed 3 bases, J shed 6 bases, and the junction held 5 bases outside the gene matches. This chain's CDR3 is CASSDTGGLHEKLFF. CDR3 DNA: TGTGCCAGCAGTGACACAGGGGGCTTGCATGAAAAACTGTTTTTT.

The rearrangement uses TRBV6-2 or TRBV6-3 and TRBJ2-7; the D gene is possibly TRBD2 (5 bases). The CDR3 is made up of 14 amino acids. Per the germline V gene, CDR1 is MNHEY and CDR2 is SVGEGT. The V gene lost 3 bases and the J gene lost 5 bases, with 14 bases spanning the gap. The CDR3 loop reads CASSYLGAKDEQYF. The DNA of the CDR3 is TGTGCCAGCAGTTATCTGGGAGCGAAGGACGAGCAGTACTTC.

The chain combines TRBV2 with TRBJ1-2, with D tentatively TRBD1 (6 bases). CDR1 and CDR2 from the germline V gene are SNHLY and FYNNEI. Trimming cost V 3 bases and J 4 bases, with 15 bases left between them. This CDR3 spans 15 amino acids. CDR3 DNA: TGTGCCAGCAGTGATATATGGGGGCGCGCCTATGGCTACACCTTC. Translated, it gives CASSDIWGRAYGYTF.

The rearrangement joins TRBV18 to TRBJ2-3, with 9 nucleotides matching TRBD2. The CDR3 contains 16 residues. V lost 3 bases, J lost 0 bases, and 4 bases stayed unmatched. The germline CDR1 and CDR2 sequences are KGHSH and LQKENI. CDR3 protein: CASSPTGLASTDTQYF. The CDR3 DNA follows: TGTGCCAGCTCACCGACAGGACTAGCGAGCACAGATACGCAGTATTTT.

V gene TRBV13 combines with J gene TRBJ2-3; TRBD2 agrees at 13 bases. Germline-derived CDR1 and CDR2 are PRHDT and FYEKMQ (reference sequence). V lost 8 bases, J lost 4 bases, and 3 bases stayed unmatched. The CDR3 extends over 14 amino acids. In nucleotides, the CDR3 is TGTGCCAGCGGAGGACTAGCGGGGGCAGATACGCAGTATTTT. Protein: CASGGLAGADTQYF.